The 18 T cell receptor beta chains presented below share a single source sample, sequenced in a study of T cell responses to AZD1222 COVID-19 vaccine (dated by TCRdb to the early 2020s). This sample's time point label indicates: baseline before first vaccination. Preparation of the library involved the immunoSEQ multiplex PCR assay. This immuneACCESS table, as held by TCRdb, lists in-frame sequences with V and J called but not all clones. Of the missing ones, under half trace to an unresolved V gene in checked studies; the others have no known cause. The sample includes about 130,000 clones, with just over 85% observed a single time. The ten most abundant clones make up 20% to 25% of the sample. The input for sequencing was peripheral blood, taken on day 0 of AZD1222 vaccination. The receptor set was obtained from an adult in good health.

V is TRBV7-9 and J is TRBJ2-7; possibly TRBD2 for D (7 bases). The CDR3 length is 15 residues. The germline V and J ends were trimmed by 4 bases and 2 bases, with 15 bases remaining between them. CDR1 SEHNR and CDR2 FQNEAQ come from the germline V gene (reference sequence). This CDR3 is CASSSQGGGAYEQYF. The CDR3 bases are TGTGCCAGCAGCTCACAGGGAGGGGGGGCCTACGAGCAGTACTTC.

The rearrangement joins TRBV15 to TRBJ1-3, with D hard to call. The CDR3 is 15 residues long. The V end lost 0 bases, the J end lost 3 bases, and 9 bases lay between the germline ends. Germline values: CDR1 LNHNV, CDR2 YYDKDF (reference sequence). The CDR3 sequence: CATSRDRAGGNTIYF. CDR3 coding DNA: TGTGCCACCAGCAGAGATAGGGCAGGTGGAAACACCATATATTTT.

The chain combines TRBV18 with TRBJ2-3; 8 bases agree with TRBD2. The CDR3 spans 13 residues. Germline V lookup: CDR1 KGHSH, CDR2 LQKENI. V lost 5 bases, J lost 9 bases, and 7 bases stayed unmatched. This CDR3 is CASSLSAGATQYF. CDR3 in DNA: TGTGCCAGCTCATTATCAGCGGGGGCAACGCAGTATTTT.

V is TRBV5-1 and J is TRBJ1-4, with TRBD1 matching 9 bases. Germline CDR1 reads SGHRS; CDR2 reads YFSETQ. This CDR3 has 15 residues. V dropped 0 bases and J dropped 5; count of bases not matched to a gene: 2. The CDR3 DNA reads TGCGCCAGCAGCTTGGCGGGGACAGGGAATGAAAAACTGTTTTTT. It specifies CASSLAGTGNEKLFF.

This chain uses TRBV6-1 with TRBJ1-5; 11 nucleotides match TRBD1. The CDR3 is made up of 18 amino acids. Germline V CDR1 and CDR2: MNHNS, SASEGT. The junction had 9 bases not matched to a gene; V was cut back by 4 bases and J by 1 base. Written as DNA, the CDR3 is TGTGCCAGCAGTGGAGGACAGGGGGCGGGTTGGAGCAATCAGCCCCAGCATTTT. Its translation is CASSGGQGAGWSNQPQHF.

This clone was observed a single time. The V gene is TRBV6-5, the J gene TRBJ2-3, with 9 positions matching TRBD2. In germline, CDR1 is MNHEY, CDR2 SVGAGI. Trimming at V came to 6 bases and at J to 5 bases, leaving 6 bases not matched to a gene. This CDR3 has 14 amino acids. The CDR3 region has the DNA TGTGCCAGCAGGCGGGGGGGCCGGGAAGATACGCAGTATTTT. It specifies CASRRGGREDTQYF.

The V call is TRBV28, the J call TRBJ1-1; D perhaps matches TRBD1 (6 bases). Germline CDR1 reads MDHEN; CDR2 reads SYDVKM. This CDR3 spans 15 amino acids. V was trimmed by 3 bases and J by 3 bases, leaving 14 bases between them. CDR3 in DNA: TGTGCCAGCAGTTTGCGGGGGGCTTCGGACACTGAAGCTTTCTTT. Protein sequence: CASSLRGASDTEAFF.

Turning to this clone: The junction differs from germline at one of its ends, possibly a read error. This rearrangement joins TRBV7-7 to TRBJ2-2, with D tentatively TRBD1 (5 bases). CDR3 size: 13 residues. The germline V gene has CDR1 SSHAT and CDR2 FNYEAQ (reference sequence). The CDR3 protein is CASSPQGGGELFF. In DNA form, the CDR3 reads TGTGCTAGCAGCCCCCAGGGTGGCGGGGAGCTGTTTTTT.

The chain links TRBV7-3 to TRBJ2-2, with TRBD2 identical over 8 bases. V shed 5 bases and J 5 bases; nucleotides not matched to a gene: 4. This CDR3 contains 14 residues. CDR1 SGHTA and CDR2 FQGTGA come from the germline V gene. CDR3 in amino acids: CASSTRGGTGELFF. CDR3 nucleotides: TGTGCCAGCAGCACCCGGGGGGGGACCGGGGAGCTGTTTTTT.

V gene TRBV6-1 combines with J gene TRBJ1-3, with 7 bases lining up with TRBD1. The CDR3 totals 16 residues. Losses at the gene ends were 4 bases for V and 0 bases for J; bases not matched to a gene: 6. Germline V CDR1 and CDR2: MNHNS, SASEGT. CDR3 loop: CASSGLGTASGNTIYF. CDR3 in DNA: TGTGCCAGCAGTGGGCTCGGGACAGCCTCTGGAAACACCATATATTTT.

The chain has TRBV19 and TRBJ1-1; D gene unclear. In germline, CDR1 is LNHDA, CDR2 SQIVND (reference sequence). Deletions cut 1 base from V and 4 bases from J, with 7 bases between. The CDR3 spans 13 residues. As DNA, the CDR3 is TGTGCCAGTAGTATAGTGCTGGGCACTGAAGCTTTCTTT. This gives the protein CASSIVLGTEAFF.

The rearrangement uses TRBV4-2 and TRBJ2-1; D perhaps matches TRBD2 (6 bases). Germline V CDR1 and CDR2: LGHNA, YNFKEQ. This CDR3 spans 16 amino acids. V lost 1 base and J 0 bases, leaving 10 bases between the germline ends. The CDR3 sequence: CASSQAGRSSYNEQFF. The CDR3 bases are TGTGCCAGCAGCCAAGCGGGGAGGAGCTCCTACAATGAGCAGTTCTTC.

The CDR3 nucleotides are TGCGCCAGCAGCGTAGCGGAATCCTACAATGAGCAGTTCTTC. Translated: CASSVAESYNEQFF. This chain joins TRBV5-1 and TRBJ2-1, with a possible D match to TRBD2 (6 bases). Trimming removed 4 bases at V and 1 base at J, with 9 bases between. The CDR3 covers 14 residues. Germline V gives CDR1 SGHRS, CDR2 YFSETQ.

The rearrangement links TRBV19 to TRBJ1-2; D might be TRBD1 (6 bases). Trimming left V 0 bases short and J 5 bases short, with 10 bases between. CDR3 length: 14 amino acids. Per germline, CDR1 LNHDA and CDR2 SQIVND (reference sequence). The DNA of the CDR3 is TGTGCCAGTAGTATAGAGAGGGGGAAGTATGGCTACACCTTC. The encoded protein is CASSIERGKYGYTF.

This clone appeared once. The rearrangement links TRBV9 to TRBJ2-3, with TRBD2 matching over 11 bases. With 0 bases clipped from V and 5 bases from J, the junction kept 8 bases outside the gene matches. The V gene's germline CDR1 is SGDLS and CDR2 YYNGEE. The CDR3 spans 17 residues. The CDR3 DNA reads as TGTGCCAGCAGCGTAGAGCCCCTAGCGGGGGGTGGAGATACGCAGTATTTT. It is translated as CASSVEPLAGGGDTQYF.

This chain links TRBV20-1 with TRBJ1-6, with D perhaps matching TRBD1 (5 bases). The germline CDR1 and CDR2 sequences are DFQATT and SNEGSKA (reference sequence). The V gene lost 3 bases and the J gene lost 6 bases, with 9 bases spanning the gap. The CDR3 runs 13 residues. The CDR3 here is CSASGASNSPLHF. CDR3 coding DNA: TGCAGTGCTAGTGGGGCCTCTAATTCACCCCTCCACTTT.

The CDR3 nucleotides are TGTGCCAGTCTCTTGGGGGCGAACACTGAAGCTTTCTTT. Its translation: CASLLGANTEAFF. The chain uses TRBV12-3 or TRBV12-4 and TRBJ1-1, with D perhaps matching TRBD1 (6 bases). This CDR3 contains 13 residues. The V gene lost 9 bases and the J gene lost 1 base, with 12 bases spanning the gap.

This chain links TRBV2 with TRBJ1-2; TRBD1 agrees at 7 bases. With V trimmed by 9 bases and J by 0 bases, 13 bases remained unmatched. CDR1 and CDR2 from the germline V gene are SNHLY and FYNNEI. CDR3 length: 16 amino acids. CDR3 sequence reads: CARDRNFGLSNYGYTF. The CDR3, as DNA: TGTGCCAGGGACAGGAACTTTGGACTGTCTAACTATGGCTACACCTTC. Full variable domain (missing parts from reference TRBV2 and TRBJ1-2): EPEVTQTPSHQVTQMGQEVILRCVPISNHLYFYWYRQILGQKVEFLVSFYNNEISEKSEIFDDQFSVERPDGSNFTLKIRSTKLEDSAMYFCARDRNFGLSNYGYTFGSGTRLTVV.